This T cell receptor (beta chain) is from a study of neoadjuvant anti-PD-1 for oral cavity cancer. The germline CDR1 and CDR2 sequences are MDHEN and SYDVKM. This CDR3 has 16 residues. The V gene lost 5 bases and the J gene lost 4 bases, with 17 bases spanning the gap. Time point here: after neoadjuvant nivolumab, at surgical resection. This clone was observed a few times. TCRdb's copy holds only in-frame clones and misses some; the assay was immunoSEQ multiplex PCR. Of 35,000 to 50,000 clones in the sample, around 79% are singletons; the top ten hold around 4.8%. The chain carries TRBV28 and TRBJ2-2; D may be TRBD2 (6 bases). This receptor was identified in a person aged 40 to 85 with oral cavity squamous cell carcinoma. Material: PBMCs, obtained after nivolumab (anti-PD-1) treatment. For the CDR3, the DNA is TGTGCCAGCAGTAAGGGACTTGGGCGGAGCACCGGGGAGCTGTTTTTT. Translating gives CASSKGLGRSTGELFF. Together with reference TRBV28 and TRBJ2-2, the CDR3 gives the full variable domain: DVKVTQSSRYLVKRTGEKVFLECVQDMDHENMFWYRQDPGLGLRLIYFSYDVKMKEKGDIPEGYSVSREKKERFSLILESASTNQTSMYLCASSKGLGRSTGELFFGEGSRLTVL.